This T cell receptor (beta chain) was sequenced during a study of blood T cell repertoires in COVID-19. Across the study: Researchers got acute and convalescent COVID-19 samples from the United States, Italy and Spain. PBMCs, B-cell-depleted T cells, or T cells provided the cDNA or gDNA that made up the material.

CDR3 length equals 15 residues. Germline V gene sequence: CDR1 SNHLY, CDR2 FYNNEI. Trimming removed 6 bases from V and 0 bases from J, with 12 bases in between. The repertoire was sequenced with immunoSEQ multiplex PCR; TCRdb's copy has only in-frame clones and lacks some. The sample gives fewer than 250,000 clones, roughly 82% of which show up once; about 8% is in the top ten. Seattle patient enrollment occurred during active infection, with longitudinal follow-up thereafter. The sequence derives from a woman aged 55-70 years with COVID-19, enrolled during active disease. Sequencing was performed on peripheral blood. This chain joins TRBV2 and TRBJ1-5; no reliable D call. The CDR3 DNA reads TGTGCCAGCAGGTTAGGAGCCGGTAGCAATCAGCCCCAGCATTTT. Protein: CASRLGAGSNQPQHF.